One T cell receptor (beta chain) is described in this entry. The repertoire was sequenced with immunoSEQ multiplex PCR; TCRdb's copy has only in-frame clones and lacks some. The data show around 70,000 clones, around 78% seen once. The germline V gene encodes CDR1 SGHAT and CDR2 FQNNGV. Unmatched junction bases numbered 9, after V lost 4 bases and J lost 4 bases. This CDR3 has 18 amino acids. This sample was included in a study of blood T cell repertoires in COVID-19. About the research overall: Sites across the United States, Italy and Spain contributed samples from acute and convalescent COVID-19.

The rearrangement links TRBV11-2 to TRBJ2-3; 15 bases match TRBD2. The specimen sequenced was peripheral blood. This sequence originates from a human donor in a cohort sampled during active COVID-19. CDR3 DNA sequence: TGTGCCAGCAGCTCTGGGACTAGCGGGAGGACCAGGGCAGATACGCAGTATTTT. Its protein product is CASSSGTSGRTRADTQYF. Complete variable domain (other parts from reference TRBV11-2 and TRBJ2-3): EAGVAQSPRYKIIEKRQSVAFWCNPISGHATLYWYQQILGQGPKLLIQFQNNGVVDDSQLPKDRFSAERLKGVDSTLKIQPAKLEDSAVYLCASSSGTSGRTRADTQYFGPGTRLTVL.